This is a list of T cell receptor beta chains from one sample in a study of cytomegalovirus exposure and HLA in healthy donors. Assay used: immunoSEQ multiplex PCR; TCRdb lists only in-frame clones, some missing. Here the sample spans 95,000 to 150,000 clones, about 81% being singletons. Sequencing used PBMCs. The receptors originated from a man aged 40-50 years in good health and CMV-seronegative. CDR3s include the opening cysteine and the closing phenylalanine or tryptophan. A D gene is named only where the DNA matches it firmly. Expanded clones get a size class; other rows say once, few or many, or leave the size out.

V gene: TRBV4-3; J gene: TRBJ2-2; clone size: NA; D gene: TRBD2; CDR3 DNA: TGCGCCAGCAGCCTTTCCGTAGCGGGGACCGGGGAGCTGTTTTTT; CDR3 protein: CASSLSVAGTGELFF
V gene: TRBV6-1; J gene: TRBJ2-2; clone size: NA; D gene: NA; CDR3 DNA: TGTGCCAACTCAGGGAACACCGGGGAGCTGTTTTTT; CDR3 protein: CANSGNTGELFF
V gene: TRBV11-2; J gene: TRBJ2-1; clone size: NA; D gene: NA; CDR3 DNA: TGTGCCAGCAGCCCTAGACAACTAGCTAATGAGCAGTTCTTC; CDR3 protein: CASSPRQLANEQFF
V gene: TRBV4-1; J gene: TRBJ2-7; clone size: NA; D gene: TRBD2; CDR3 DNA: TGCGCCAGCAGCCTATCTACCGGGACTAGCGCGTCCGAGCAGTACTTC; CDR3 protein: CASSLSTGTSASEQYF
V gene: TRBV30; J gene: TRBJ1-2; clone size: few; D gene: NA; CDR3 DNA: TGTGCCGGGGCTCTTAGCGGCTACACCTTC; CDR3 protein: CAGALSGYTF
V gene: TRBV6-5; J gene: TRBJ1-2; clone size: once; D gene: TRBD1; CDR3 DNA: TGTGCCAGCAGTTATGGGACAGGGGGCAACTATGGCTACACCTTC; CDR3 protein: CASSYGTGGNYGYTF
V gene: TRBV6-6; J gene: TRBJ1-6; clone size: once; D gene: NA; CDR3 DNA: TGTGCCAGCAGTTATACAGGGCTTGGGTCACCCCTCCACTTT; CDR3 protein: CASSYTGLGSPLHF
V gene: TRBV27; J gene: TRBJ2-4; clone size: once; D gene: NA; CDR3 DNA: TGTGCCAGCAGTCCTCACCGGGGGTCCGGGGAATCGGCCAAAAACATTCAGTACTTC; CDR3 protein: CASSPHRGSGESAKNIQYF
V gene: TRBV7-8; J gene: TRBJ1-6; clone size: NA; D gene: NA; CDR3 DNA: TGTGCCAGCAGCTTAGGGACAGAGAGTTCACCCCTCCACTTT; CDR3 protein: CASSLGTESSPLHF
V gene: TRBV27; J gene: TRBJ2-7; clone size: NA; D gene: TRBD1; CDR3 DNA: TGTGCCAGCAGTTTACGTGGGGACAGATTTCCATACGAGCAGTACTTC; CDR3 protein: CASSLRGDRFPYEQYF
V gene: TRBV11-2; J gene: TRBJ2-7; clone size: NA; D gene: TRBD2; CDR3 DNA: TGTGCCAGCGCCATTGGGACTAGCGGGAGTAACGAGCAGTACTTC; CDR3 protein: CASAIGTSGSNEQYF
V gene: TRBV7-2; J gene: TRBJ1-1; clone size: NA; D gene: NA; CDR3 DNA: TGTGCCAGCAGCTTACCAGTAACCACTGAAGCTTTCTTT; CDR3 protein: CASSLPVTTEAFF
V gene: TRBV19; J gene: TRBJ1-1; clone size: NA; D gene: TRBD1; CDR3 DNA: TGTGCCAGTAGTTTCCGCCGGGACAGCAGCTTTTTGAACACTGAAGCTTTCTTT; CDR3 protein: CASSFRRDSSFLNTEAFF
V gene: TRBV19; J gene: TRBJ2-3; clone size: NA; D gene: NA; CDR3 DNA: TGTGCCAGTAGTATTAACGGGGGTCAGACAGATACGCAGTATTTT; CDR3 protein: CASSINGGQTDTQYF
V gene: TRBV28; J gene: TRBJ2-3; clone size: NA; D gene: TRBD2; CDR3 DNA: TGTGCCAGCAGTCAAACCAAGCGGGACACAGATACGCAGTATTTT; CDR3 protein: CASSQTKRDTDTQYF
V gene: TRBV7-2; J gene: TRBJ2-1; clone size: NA; D gene: TRBD2; CDR3 DNA: TGTGCCAGCAGCTTAGGGACTAGGGATGAGCAGTTCTTC; CDR3 protein: CASSLGTRDEQFF
V gene: TRBV13; J gene: TRBJ1-6; clone size: once; D gene: NA; CDR3 DNA: TGTGCCAGCAGCCCCCAGCGATGGGATTCACCCCTCCACTTT; CDR3 protein: CASSPQRWDSPLHF
V gene: TRBV18; J gene: TRBJ1-1; clone size: NA; D gene: NA; CDR3 DNA: TGTGCCAGCTCACCCGACAGGCTTACTACTGAAGCTTTCTTT; CDR3 protein: CASSPDRLTTEAFF
V gene: TRBV10-1; J gene: TRBJ2-3; clone size: NA; D gene: NA; CDR3 DNA: TGCGCCAGCAGTGAGTCGAGTCAGGGGGATACGCAGTATTTT; CDR3 protein: CASSESSQGDTQYF
V gene: TRBV4-3; J gene: TRBJ2-7; clone size: NA; D gene: NA; CDR3 DNA: TGCGCCAGCAGCCAAGACTGGACAGCCTCCTACGAGCAGTACTTC; CDR3 protein: CASSQDWTASYEQYF
V gene: TRBV30; J gene: TRBJ1-5; clone size: few; D gene: TRBD1; CDR3 DNA: TGTGCCTGGAGTGTAAGGACAGGGGTACGACAGCCCCAGCATTTT; CDR3 protein: CAWSVRTGVRQPQHF
V gene: TRBV6-6; J gene: TRBJ1-2; clone size: NA; D gene: NA; CDR3 DNA: TGTGCCAGCAGTACTCCTACAGGGAACTATGGCTACACCTTC; CDR3 protein: CASSTPTGNYGYTF
V gene: TRBV7-2; J gene: TRBJ2-3; clone size: NA; D gene: TRBD2; CDR3 DNA: TGTGCCAGCAGCGCTAGCGGACTAAGGACAGATACGCAGTATTTT; CDR3 protein: CASSASGLRTDTQYF
V gene: TRBV5-5; J gene: TRBJ2-3; clone size: few; D gene: NA; CDR3 DNA: TGTGCCAGCAGCTTGGATAGCGTACACACAGATACGCAGTATTTT; CDR3 protein: CASSLDSVHTDTQYF
V gene: TRBV7-3; J gene: TRBJ2-1; clone size: NA; D gene: NA; CDR3 DNA: TGTGCCAGCAGCCCGACAAGTATAGGAATGCAGTTCTTC; CDR3 protein: CASSPTSIGMQFF
V gene: TRBV19; J gene: TRBJ1-2; clone size: NA; D gene: TRBD1; CDR3 DNA: TGTGCCAGTAGCCCGACAGGGAACTATGGCTACACCTTC; CDR3 protein: CASSPTGNYGYTF
V gene: TRBV7-2; J gene: TRBJ2-3; clone size: NA; D gene: NA; CDR3 DNA: TGTGCCAGCAGCGGGGGAGGGGGAGATACGCAGTATTTT; CDR3 protein: CASSGGGGDTQYF
V gene: TRBV27; J gene: TRBJ2-7; clone size: NA; D gene: NA; CDR3 DNA: TGTGCCAGCAGCCCCCCCCTATGGGAGAGGGACGAGCAGTACTTC; CDR3 protein: CASSPPLWERDEQYF
V gene: TRBV5-4; J gene: TRBJ2-2; clone size: NA; D gene: NA; CDR3 DNA: TGTGCCAGCAGCCTGGGGTGGGAGAACACCGGGGAGCTATTTTTT; CDR3 protein: CASSLGWENTGELFF
V gene: TRBV10-3; J gene: TRBJ1-5; clone size: few; D gene: TRBD1; CDR3 DNA: TGTGCCATCAGTCCGGACAGGGCGGGCAATCAGCCCCAGCATTTT; CDR3 protein: CAISPDRAGNQPQHF
V gene: TRBV30; J gene: TRBJ2-7; clone size: NA; D gene: NA; CDR3 DNA: TGTGCCTGGGGTCAGGGGAGCCTCTACGAGCAGTACTTC; CDR3 protein: CAWGQGSLYEQYF
V gene: TRBV7-2; J gene: TRBJ1-1; clone size: once; D gene: NA; CDR3 DNA: TGTGCCAGCAGCCCTACTTATTCGGCTGAAGCTTTCTTT; CDR3 protein: CASSPTYSAEAFF
V gene: TRBV6-5; J gene: TRBJ2-7; clone size: NA; D gene: NA; CDR3 DNA: TGTGCCACGCTACCTTTACGCTACGAGCAGTACTTC; CDR3 protein: CATLPLRYEQYF
V gene: TRBV11-2; J gene: TRBJ2-7; clone size: NA; D gene: NA; CDR3 DNA: TGTGCCAGCAGCTTAGGGCTCTCCCAGTACTTC; CDR3 protein: CASSLGLSQYF
V gene: TRBV2; J gene: TRBJ1-1; clone size: NA; D gene: TRBD1; CDR3 DNA: TGTGCCAGCGCCCAGGACAGGGCCAACACTGAAGCTTTCTTT; CDR3 protein: CASAQDRANTEAFF
V gene: TRBV5-4; J gene: TRBJ1-4; clone size: NA; D gene: NA; CDR3 DNA: TGTGCCAGCAGCCGTGCAGGGCCAGGGGACGAAAAACTGTTTTTT; CDR3 protein: CASSRAGPGDEKLFF
V gene: TRBV2; J gene: TRBJ2-5; clone size: NA; D gene: TRBD1; CDR3 DNA: TGTGCCAGCAGTACCCTGACAGGGCCACAAGAGACCCAGTACTTC; CDR3 protein: CASSTLTGPQETQYF
V gene: TRBV5-1; J gene: TRBJ1-1; clone size: NA; D gene: TRBD1; CDR3 DNA: TGCGCCAGCAGCTTGGGAGGGGGCCCGGCGGCTTTCTTT; CDR3 protein: CASSLGGGPAAFF
V gene: TRBV5-1; J gene: TRBJ1-1; clone size: NA; D gene: TRBD1; CDR3 DNA: TGCGCCAGCAGCGGGGGACAGCTGAACACTGAAGCTTTCTTT; CDR3 protein: CASSGGQLNTEAFF
V gene: TRBV7-8; J gene: TRBJ1-1; clone size: NA; D gene: NA; CDR3 DNA: TGTGCCAGCAGCCCCCTGGGGAGGCGCCGCTCGGGGACTGAAGCTTTCTTT; CDR3 protein: CASSPLGRRRSGTEAFF